This T cell receptor beta chain was found in a study of T cells in tumors after PD-1 blockade. Germline trimming cut 6 bases from V and 7 bases from J; bases unmatched to any gene: 3. The CDR3 is made up of 13 amino acids. The germline V gene encodes CDR1 MNHEY and CDR2 SVGAGI. Here immunoSEQ multiplex PCR was the method, and the copy in TCRdb shows in-frame clones only, minus some. This sample yields around 19,000 clones, of which around 80% are seen a single time; approximately 25% belongs to the top ten. The chain couples TRBV6-5 to TRBJ1-5, with TRBD1 matching 10 bases. This receptor was taken from a human donor with basal cell carcinoma. Specimen: PBMCs, collected before anti-PD-1 treatment. CDR3 sequence (DNA): TGTGCCAGCAGAGGACAGGGGGGCCAGCCCCAGCATTTT. It codes for CASRGQGGQPQHF.